This T cell receptor beta chain was sequenced during a study of early T cells in non-severe SARS-CoV-2 infection. Study background: Bulk RNA isolated from unsorted whole blood underwent sequencing; chains were not paired.

This clonotype was found many times. TCRdb recomputed calls from the 5' RACE reads with MiXCR, one row per CDR3 protein. The data contain approximately 45,000 distinct CDR3 sequences, roughly 6% of them singletons. This TCR derives from an adult who was a healthcare worker with PCR-confirmed SARS-CoV-2 infection or an uninfected control (not recorded which). Sequencing used whole blood.

The CDR3 sequence is CASTPGYAEAFF. CDR3 DNA sequence: TGTGCCAGCACGCCTGGGTACGCTGAAGCTTTCTTT. This chain links TRBV12-3 or TRBV12-4 with TRBJ1-1; no firm D call. V lost 7 bases to trimming and J lost 6 bases, with 12 bases between them. The length of the CDR3 is 12 residues.